The next 19 T cell receptor beta chains were all read from a single sample in a study of OX40 agonist ivuxolimab in advanced cancers. Library creation used the immunoSEQ multiplex PCR assay. TCRdb retrieved this table from immuneACCESS and kept in-frame rearrangements only. Not all clones are present; in checked studies, unresolved V genes account for under half, and no reason is known for the remainder. The sample has roughly 42,000 clones on record, less than 90% of them singletons. The ten biggest clones cover roughly an eighth of the sample. Sequencing used CD4+ or CD8+ T cells sorted from blood, obtained in a trial of the OX40 agonist ivuxolimab. The receptors were gathered from an adult with an advanced solid tumor such as melanoma, head and neck, liver or kidney cancer.

This clone appeared once. The chain is built from TRBV28 and TRBJ1-1, with unresolved D. CDR3 length: 11 residues. V was cut by 3 bases and J by 8 bases, with 7 bases left in between. Germline lookup yields CDR1 MDHEN and CDR2 SYDVKM. Here the CDR3 reads CASSFGSEAFF. Here the CDR3 DNA reads TGTGCCAGCAGTTTCGGGTCCGAAGCTTTCTTT.

V is TRBV27 and J is TRBJ2-2; either TRBD1 or TRBD2 may fit D (5 bases each). Germline V lookup: CDR1 MNHEY, CDR2 SMNVEV (reference sequence). The CDR3 is 15 amino acids. Trimming pared 4 bases from V and 6 bases from J, leaving 15 bases between. This chain's CDR3 is CASSYRGPHPGELFF. The CDR3 region has the DNA TGTGCCAGCAGTTATCGGGGACCGCACCCCGGGGAGCTGTTTTTT.

CDR3 sequence reads: CASSQQGMYNEQFF. CDR3 DNA sequence: TGTGCCAGCAGTCAACAGGGGATGTACAATGAGCAGTTCTTC. The chain uses TRBV6-6 and TRBJ2-1; TRBD1 matches 7 bases. The CDR3 sequence is 14 residues long. In germline, CDR1 is MNHNY, CDR2 SVGAGI (reference sequence). With V trimmed by 5 bases and J by 4 bases, 5 bases remained unmatched.

The chain is built from TRBV14 and TRBJ1-2, with 8 nucleotides matching TRBD1. V was pared by 1 base and J by 6 bases, with 13 bases of the junction left unmatched. The CDR3 length is 17 residues. Germline V gene lookup returns CDR1 SGHDN and CDR2 FVKESK. The CDR3 is CASSQVSDRGALDGYTF. CDR3 DNA sequence: TGTGCCAGCAGCCAAGTCAGTGACAGGGGCGCGTTGGATGGCTACACCTTC.

This rearrangement joins TRBV2 to TRBJ2-1, with a possible D match to TRBD2 (5 bases). V lost 2 bases and J 0 bases, leaving 14 bases between the germline ends. This CDR3 spans 17 amino acids. Germline V gene lookup returns CDR1 SNHLY and CDR2 FYNNEI. The CDR3 DNA reads TGTGCCAGCAGTGAATCGGAGCGGAGAAGCTCCTACAATGAGCAGTTCTTC. Protein product: CASSESERRSSYNEQFF.

J is TRBJ1-1 and V is TRBV5-5, with D possibly being TRBD1 (5 bases). The V gene's germline CDR1 is SGHKS and CDR2 YYEKEE (reference sequence). The V and J ends lost 9 bases and 0 bases respectively, with 12 bases between them. The CDR3 spans 13 residues. CDR3 amino acids: CATGRDLNTEAFF. The DNA of the CDR3 is TGTGCCACCGGTCGGGACTTGAACACTGAAGCTTTCTTT.

This chain uses TRBV27 with TRBJ1-3; no clear D. Germline V gives CDR1 MNHEY, CDR2 SMNVEV (reference sequence). CDR3 length: 13 amino acids. The V end was cut by 5 bases, the J end by 4 bases, with 9 bases between. The CDR3 spells CASSPLGGNTIYF. DNA of the CDR3: TGTGCCAGCAGTCCCCTTGGAGGAAACACCATATATTTT.

The gene calls are TRBV5-1 and TRBJ2-7; 8 bases match TRBD1. CDR3 length: 14 residues. Looked up from germline, CDR1 is SGHRS and CDR2 is YFSETQ. V gave up 4 bases and J gave up 6 bases; unmatched junction bases: 9. CDR3 DNA sequence: TGCGCCAGCAGCCCGGGACAGGCCCCTCTCGAGCAGTACTTC. It encodes CASSPGQAPLEQYF.

The chain links TRBV7-9 to TRBJ2-1, with 10 bases identical to TRBD1. The CDR3 loop spans 15 amino acids. The germline CDR1 and CDR2 sequences are SEHNR and FQNEAQ (reference sequence). V lost 3 bases and J lost 5; bases outside the gene matches: 4. For the CDR3, the DNA is TGTGCCAGCAGCTTGGGACAGGGGAGGAACAATGAGCAGTTCTTC. It is translated as CASSLGQGRNNEQFF.

The chain joins TRBV5-5 to TRBJ2-1, with TRBD1 matching 7 bases. This CDR3 spans 16 amino acids. Germline values: CDR1 SGHKS, CDR2 YYEKEE (reference sequence). V was pared by 3 bases and J by 4 bases, with 10 bases of the junction left unmatched. CDR3 sequence reads: CASSWPGTEFYNEQFF. In DNA, the CDR3 is TGTGCCAGCAGCTGGCCGGGGACAGAATTTTACAATGAGCAGTTCTTC.

The chain has TRBV9 and TRBJ2-7; either TRBD1 or TRBD2 may fit D (6 bases each). V gave up 0 bases and J gave up 5 bases, with 15 bases separating them. From germline, CDR1 is SGDLS and CDR2 YYNGEE. The CDR3 runs to 15 residues. The CDR3 region is CASSVGGATIDEQYF. The CDR3 region has the DNA TGTGCCAGCAGCGTAGGGGGGGCCACCATTGACGAGCAGTACTTC.

This chain links TRBV4-1 with TRBJ1-6, with 8 bases lining up with TRBD1. In germline, CDR1 is MGHRA, CDR2 YSYEKL. V was clipped by 4 bases and J by 4 bases; unmatched bases: 3. The CDR3 sequence is 15 residues long. The CDR3 coding sequence is TGCGCCAGCAGCCTTAGGACAGGGTATAATTCACCCCTCCACTTT. Translated: CASSLRTGYNSPLHF.

This clone was seen a few times. The same CDR3 also results from other DNA sequences found in this sample. The CDR3 DNA reads as TGTGCCAGTTCCGGGACGGCAAGCTCCTACAATGAGCAGTTCTTC. Translating gives CASSGTASSYNEQFF. The chain joins TRBV9 to TRBJ2-1; tentatively, D is TRBD1 or TRBD2 (5 bases each). Between the trimmed V and J ends, which lost 8 bases and 0 bases, there was a span of 15 bases. The CDR3 spans 15 residues. From germline, CDR1 is SGDLS and CDR2 YYNGEE.

The chain joins TRBV27 to TRBJ2-1; the D is unclear. V lost 2 bases to trimming and J lost 9 bases, with 5 bases between them. The CDR3 sequence is 11 residues long. Germline CDR1 and CDR2: MNHEY and SMNVEV (reference sequence). The chain's CDR3 is CASSLGPEQFF. CDR3 DNA: TGTGCCAGCAGTTTAGGTCCTGAGCAGTTCTTC.

The table lists this clone with a few counts. The genes are TRBV5-4 and TRBJ2-1; TRBD2 agrees at 8 bases. Unmatched junction bases numbered 8, after V lost 7 bases and J lost 8 bases. The length of the CDR3 is 13 residues. CDR1 is SGHNT, CDR2 YYREEE, per germline (reference sequence). As DNA, the CDR3 is TGTGCCAGCTCCGGGACTAGGGGGTATGAGCAGTTCTTC. Translating gives CASSGTRGYEQFF.

This chain joins TRBV11-2 and TRBJ2-5; 9 bases map to TRBD1. The CDR3 contains 15 residues. Trimming cost V 5 bases and J 5 bases; bases outside gene matches: 9. From germline, CDR1 is SGHAT and CDR2 FQNNGV. The CDR3 here is CASSQWDRVWETQYF. CDR3 nucleotide sequence: TGTGCCAGCAGCCAATGGGACAGGGTGTGGGAGACCCAGTACTTC.

This chain links TRBV4-1 with TRBJ2-5; 9 nucleotides line up with TRBD1. The CDR3 spans 15 residues. With V trimmed by 4 bases and J by 5 bases, 8 bases remained unmatched. Germline assignment: CDR1 MGHRA and CDR2 YSYEKL. CDR3 protein: CASSPRDRVVETQYF. As DNA, the CDR3 is TGCGCCAGCAGCCCCCGGGACAGGGTTGTGGAGACCCAGTACTTC.

This clone came up once. Other nucleotide sequences from this sample produce the same CDR3. This chain links TRBV5-1 with TRBJ2-7, with 7 bases that match TRBD1. The CDR3 totals 14 residues. Germline V gene data show CDR1 as SGHRS and CDR2 as YFSETQ. Trimming at V came to 0 bases and at J to 1 base, leaving 1 base not matched to a gene. CDR3 amino acids: CASSLGQGSYEQYF. CDR3 DNA: TGCGCCAGCAGCTTGGGACAGGGTTCCTACGAGCAGTACTTC. Drawing the rest from reference TRBV5-1 and TRBJ2-7, the complete variable domain is KAGVTQTPRYLIKTRGQQVTLSCSPISGHRSVSWYQQTPGQGLQFLFEYFSETQRNKGNFPGRFSGRQFSNSRSEMNVSTLELGDSALYLCASSLGQGSYEQYFGPGTRLTVT.

The genes are TRBV19 and TRBJ1-1; TRBD1 is a possible D gene (6 bases). V gave up 9 bases and J gave up 1 base, with 12 bases separating them. This CDR3 has 13 amino acids. Germline CDR1 is LNHDA and CDR2 is SQIVND (reference sequence). The CDR3 DNA reads as TGTGCCAGCCGGGACAAGGGGAACACTGAAGCTTTCTTT. It is translated as CASRDKGNTEAFF.